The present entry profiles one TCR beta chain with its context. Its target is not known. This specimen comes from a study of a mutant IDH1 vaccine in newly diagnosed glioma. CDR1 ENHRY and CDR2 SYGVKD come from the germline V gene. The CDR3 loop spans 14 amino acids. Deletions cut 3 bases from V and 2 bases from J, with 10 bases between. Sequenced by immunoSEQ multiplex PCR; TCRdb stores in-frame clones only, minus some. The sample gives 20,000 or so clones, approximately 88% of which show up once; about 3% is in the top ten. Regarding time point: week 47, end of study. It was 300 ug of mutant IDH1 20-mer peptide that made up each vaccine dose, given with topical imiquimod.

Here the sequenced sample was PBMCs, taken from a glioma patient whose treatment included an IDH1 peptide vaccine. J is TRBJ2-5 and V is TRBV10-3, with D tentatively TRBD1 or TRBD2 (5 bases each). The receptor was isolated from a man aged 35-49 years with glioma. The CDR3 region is CAISDPGRQETQYF. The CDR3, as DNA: TGTGCCATCAGTGACCCGGGACGACAAGAGACCCAGTACTTC.